Listed here are 19 T cell receptor beta chains from one sample, sequenced in a study of T cell changes during pregnancy in multiple sclerosis. Generated by immunoSEQ multiplex PCR, the TCRdb table keeps only in-frame clones and is missing some. This sample has about 77,000 clones; more than 85% occur once, and the top ten carry 2% to 3%. The sequencing used peripheral blood, collected after pregnancy. These receptors were collected from a female donor in good health, enrolled as a control in a pregnancy study.

The chain combines TRBV28 with TRBJ2-5; tentative D call: TRBD2 (5 bases). The CDR3 loop spans 14 amino acids. The V end lost 3 bases, the J end lost 5 bases, and 13 bases lay between the germline ends. Germline V gene sequence: CDR1 MDHEN, CDR2 SYDVKM. The CDR3 loop is CASSFSGGVETQYF. The CDR3 nucleotides are TGTGCCAGCAGTTTCTCCGGAGGCGTGGAGACCCAGTACTTC.

The V gene is TRBV6-6, the J gene TRBJ2-5, with TRBD2 identical over 14 bases. This CDR3 region has 15 residues. V lost 5 bases and J lost 4; bases outside the gene matches: 3. Germline values: CDR1 MNHNY, CDR2 SVGAGI (reference sequence). The CDR3 region is CASSQGLAGGETQYF. DNA of the CDR3: TGTGCCAGCAGTCAAGGACTAGCGGGGGGAGAGACCCAGTACTTC.

DNA of the CDR3: TGTGCCAGCAGTGACCACAGGGCCGGAAACACCATATATTTT. Translated, it gives CASSDHRAGNTIYF. The V and J genes are TRBV6-4 and TRBJ1-3, with D possibly TRBD1 on 6 matching bases. The germline CDR1 and CDR2 sequences are MRHNA and SNTAGT. V was shortened by 2 bases and J by 4 bases, with 9 bases between the two germline ends. The CDR3 totals 14 residues.

The chain has TRBV30 and TRBJ2-1; 10 positions agree with TRBD2. Germline CDR1 and CDR2: GTSNPN and SVGIG (reference sequence). The junction had 9 bases not matched to a gene; V was cut back by 0 bases and J by 7 bases. There are 16 residues in the CDR3. The CDR3 DNA reads as TGTGCCTGGAGTGTACCCGTAGCGGGGGGTAGAAATGAGCAGTTCTTC. Protein: CAWSVPVAGGRNEQFF. The variable domain in full, completed from reference TRBV30 and TRBJ2-1, reads SQTIHQWPATLVQPVGSPLSLECTVEGTSNPNLYWYRQAAGRGLQLLFYSVGIGQISSEVPQNLSASRPQDRQFILSSKKLLLSDSGFYLCAWSVPVAGGRNEQFFGPGTRLTVL.

The chain carries TRBV25-1 and TRBJ1-1; D perhaps matches TRBD1 (5 bases). Germline V gene lookup returns CDR1 MGHDK and CDR2 SYGVNS. V was pared by 8 bases and J by 7 bases, with 11 bases between. This CDR3 spans 11 amino acids. CDR3 in amino acids: CASHQGGEAFF. The CDR3 coding sequence is TGTGCCAGCCATCAGGGAGGTGAAGCTTTCTTT.

The chain has TRBV11-2 and TRBJ1-1, with D possibly TRBD1 on 5 matching bases. CDR3 length: 13 amino acids. The ends were cut back, 3 bases at V and 10 bases at J, with 15 bases in the middle. The germline gives CDR1 SGHAT, CDR2 FQNNGV. The CDR3, as DNA: TGTGCCAGCAGCTTCGCGGGGGGATGGGGAGCTTTCTTT. The encoded protein is CASSFAGGWGAFF.

The CDR3 DNA reads as TGTGCCAGCAGCTTAGAGGTCGGGTACACTGAAGCTTTCTTT. Translation gives CASSLEVGYTEAFF. This chain joins TRBV7-8 and TRBJ1-1; D is uncertain. CDR3 length equals 14 residues. CDR1 is SGHVS and CDR2 is FQNEAQ in the germline V gene. V was cut by 1 base and J by 3 bases, with 9 bases left in between.

The V gene is TRBV10-1, the J gene TRBJ1-6; D unclear. The germline CDR1 and CDR2 sequences are WNHNN and SYGVQD (reference sequence). Trimming shortened V by 4 bases and J by 7 bases, and 11 bases separated the two germline ends. There are 14 residues in the CDR3. CDR3 amino acids: CASSAGESNSPLHF. CDR3 nucleotide sequence: TGCGCCAGCAGTGCTGGAGAATCGAATTCACCCCTCCACTTT.

This chain joins TRBV4-3 and TRBJ2-1; tentatively, D is TRBD2 (5 bases). V lost 1 base and J 6 bases, leaving 19 bases between the germline ends. Per the germline V gene, CDR1 is LGHNA and CDR2 is YSLEER. This CDR3 has 17 amino acids. The CDR3 nucleotides read TGCGCCAGCAGCCAAGCACCTAGTGGGAGTAACTCCAATGAGCAGTTCTTC. It translates to CASSQAPSGSNSNEQFF.

This sequence joins TRBV10-2 and TRBJ2-5; 13 bases align to TRBD2. This CDR3 region has 15 residues. The V segment lost 6 bases and the J segment 5 bases; nucleotides outside the gene matches: 6. Germline assignment: CDR1 WSHSY and CDR2 SAAADI. The CDR3 protein is CASSETSGGRETQYF. Written as DNA, the CDR3 is TGCGCCAGCAGCGAGACTAGCGGGGGGCGGGAGACCCAGTACTTC.

This chain uses TRBV30 with TRBJ2-3; TRBD2 matches 12 bases. Germline CDR1 and CDR2: GTSNPN and SVGIG (reference sequence). The V and J ends lost 0 bases and 4 bases, in that order; junction bases with no gene match: 8. The CDR3 is 17 residues long. As DNA, the CDR3 is TGTGCCTGGAGTGTACACCTAGCGGGAGGGGGTTCAGATACGCAGTATTTT. This sequence encodes CAWSVHLAGGGSDTQYF.

The rearrangement links TRBV6-1 to TRBJ2-3; 10 bases match TRBD1. V shed 1 base, J shed 2 bases, and the junction held 9 bases outside the gene matches. From germline, CDR1 is MNHNS and CDR2 SASEGT. The CDR3 has 18 amino acids. DNA of the CDR3: TGTGCCAGCAGTGAAGACCGGGACAGGGGAGGTAACACAGATACGCAGTATTTT. Translation gives CASSEDRDRGGNTDTQYF.

This chain joins TRBV28 and TRBJ1-2; no clear D gene. V gave up 3 bases and J gave up 2 bases, with 10 bases separating them. CDR1 and CDR2 (germline): MDHEN, SYDVKM. The CDR3 has 14 residues. CDR3 DNA sequence: TGTGCCAGCAGTTTCAAGTTAGCCAACTATGGCTACACCTTC. Amino acid sequence: CASSFKLANYGYTF.

The chain uses TRBV5-6 and TRBJ2-7, with 7 bases aligning to TRBD1. With V trimmed by 2 bases and J by 1 base, 9 bases remained unmatched. Germline CDR1 SGHDT, CDR2 YYEEEE. The CDR3 covers 16 residues. The CDR3 bases are TGTGCCAGCAGCTTACTACCAGGGGGTCTTTCCTACGAGCAGTACTTC. Translation: CASSLLPGGLSYEQYF.

This clone was seen only a few times. The chain has TRBV28 and TRBJ2-5; D might be TRBD2 (5 bases). V gave up 6 bases and J gave up 3 bases, with 8 bases separating them. The CDR3 has 12 residues. CDR1 is MDHEN, CDR2 SYDVKM, per germline. CDR3 DNA sequence: TGTGCCAGCAGAGCCGGGAAAGAGACCCAGTACTTC. Residues: CASRAGKETQYF.

The rearrangement joins TRBV4-1 to TRBJ2-1, with 8 nucleotides matching TRBD2. V trimming: 0 bases; J trimming: 7 bases; junction bases outside the gene matches: 5. CDR1 and CDR2 (germline): MGHRA, YSYEKL. The CDR3 sequence is 15 residues long. The CDR3 bases are TGCGCCAGCAGCCAAGAGTCTAGCGGGTCAAATGAGCAGTTCTTC. As protein: CASSQESSGSNEQFF.

In its sample, this clone was seen once. The rearrangement joins TRBV11-2 to TRBJ1-1; 7 bases are a match to TRBD1. The CDR3 spans 14 residues. V was clipped by 0 bases and J by 6 bases; unmatched bases: 4. Germline V lookup: CDR1 SGHAT, CDR2 FQNNGV. CDR3 DNA: TGTGCCAGCAGCTTAGATCCCACAGGGGCTGAAGCTTTCTTT. Translation: CASSLDPTGAEAFF.

This clone was detected only once. The chain employs TRBV2 and TRBJ2-7; tentative D call: TRBD1 (5 bases). The ends were cut back, 1 base at V and 7 bases at J, with 20 bases in the middle. The CDR3 is 16 amino acids. Germline CDR1 and CDR2: SNHLY and FYNNEI. This CDR3 is CASSEGRVGRWREQYF. DNA of the CDR3: TGTGCCAGCAGTGAAGGTCGCGTGGGGCGATGGCGTGAGCAGTACTTC.

The chain has TRBV19 and TRBJ1-5, with 9 bases identical to TRBD1. The J segment lost 7 bases and the V segment lost 4 bases, leaving 5 bases of the junction unmatched. Germline V gene data show CDR1 as LNHDA and CDR2 as SQIVND (reference sequence). The CDR3 sequence is 14 residues long. The DNA of the CDR3 is TGTGCCAGTAGTACCGGACAGGGGATGCAGCCCCAGCATTTT. Its protein product is CASSTGQGMQPQHF.